This TCR beta chain was captured by sequencing in a study of T cell responses to AZD1222 COVID-19 vaccine. Study-wide background: Second-dose schedules of about 4 or about 12 weeks were combined.

TCRdb's copy holds only in-frame clones and misses some; the assay was immunoSEQ multiplex PCR. This sample has 72,000 or so clones, with roughly 87% found just once. In germline, CDR1 is LGHNA, CDR2 YSLEER. V dropped 0 bases and J dropped 6 bases, with 13 bases sitting between them. CDR3 length: 15 amino acids. Points from the study as a whole: White British people made up most donors, females outnumbered males, and clonal diversity was possibly underestimated. Only five to seven AZD1222 recipients were seropositive at baseline. Unmutated regions of variants are reportedly targeted by nearly half of spike-specific TCRs.

About this clone itself: As yet, its antigen is unknown.

The origin of this receptor is an adult in good health. The sequenced sample was peripheral blood, obtained on day 0 of AZD1222 vaccination. V is TRBV4-3 and J is TRBJ2-3, with D perhaps matching TRBD2 (5 bases). The CDR3 DNA reads TGCGCCAGCAGCCAAGATTCCGGGGTAGTGGATACGCAGTATTTT. It encodes CASSQDSGVVDTQYF.